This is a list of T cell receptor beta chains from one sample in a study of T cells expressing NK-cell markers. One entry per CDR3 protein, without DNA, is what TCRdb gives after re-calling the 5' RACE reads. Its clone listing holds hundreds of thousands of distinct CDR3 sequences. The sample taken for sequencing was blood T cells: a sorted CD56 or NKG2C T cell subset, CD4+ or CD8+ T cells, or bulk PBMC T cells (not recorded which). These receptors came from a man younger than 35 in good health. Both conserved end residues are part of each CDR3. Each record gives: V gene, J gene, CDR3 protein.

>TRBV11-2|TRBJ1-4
CASSLGGSTNEKLFF
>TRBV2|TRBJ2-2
CASSWRAGELFF
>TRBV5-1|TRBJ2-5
CASSTRERYQETQYF
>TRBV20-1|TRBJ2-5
CSARDYRRETRETQYF
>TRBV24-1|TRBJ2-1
CATSDFGTLAGNEQFF
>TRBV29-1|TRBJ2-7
CSVENDRGSYEQYF
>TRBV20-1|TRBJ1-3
CSARDPTATGNTIYF
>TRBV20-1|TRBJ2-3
CSATNRSTDTQYF
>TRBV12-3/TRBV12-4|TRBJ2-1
CASSLVGQGPSQFF
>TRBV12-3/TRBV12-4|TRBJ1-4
CASAGCSEKLFF
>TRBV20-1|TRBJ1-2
CSATVGGYGYTF
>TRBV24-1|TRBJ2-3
CATSDLSGGRQTQYF
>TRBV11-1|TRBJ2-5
CASSLTSGSEETQYF
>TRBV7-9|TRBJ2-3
CASSPKPTSGRAPDTQYF
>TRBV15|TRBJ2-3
CATSRGGGSTDTQYF
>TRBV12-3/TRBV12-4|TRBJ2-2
CASSLTGDYTGELFF
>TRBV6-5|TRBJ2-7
CASHNPGQSSYEQYF
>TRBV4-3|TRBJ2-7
CASSQDASGRAGNYEQYF
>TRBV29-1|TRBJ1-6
CSAKSGDNNSPLHF
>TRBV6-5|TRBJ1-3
CASSWDRVGSSGNTIYF
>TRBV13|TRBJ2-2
CASSLGQGSPPTNTGELFF
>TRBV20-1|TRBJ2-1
CSASSTGGHGEQFF
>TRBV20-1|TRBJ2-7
CSANGLAGVFNYEQYF
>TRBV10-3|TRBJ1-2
CAIRDRGDNYGYTF
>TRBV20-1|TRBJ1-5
CSASRDRADQPQHF
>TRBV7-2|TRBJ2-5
CASSSLGPPGQETQYF
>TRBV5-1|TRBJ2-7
CASSITLASYEQYF
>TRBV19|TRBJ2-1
CASKRGQGDNEQFF
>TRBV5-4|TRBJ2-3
CASSPGTWTDTQYF
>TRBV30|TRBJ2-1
CAWSTWDFRSYNEQFF
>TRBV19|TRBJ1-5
CASSIVQGPQPQHF
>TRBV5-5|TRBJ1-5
CASSLSQGHQPQHF
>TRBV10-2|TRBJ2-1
CASRGTSGSRVNEQFF
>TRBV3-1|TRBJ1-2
CASSQSSSVHTF
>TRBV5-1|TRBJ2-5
CASSLERERRETQYF
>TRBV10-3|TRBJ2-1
CAISSSGTSSYNEQFF
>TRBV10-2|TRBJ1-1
CASDRTGADTEAFF
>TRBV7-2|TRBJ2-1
CASSSRDPAVYNEQFF
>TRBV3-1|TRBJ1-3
CASSQDRTGMNTIYF
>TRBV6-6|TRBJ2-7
CASGETGYEQYF
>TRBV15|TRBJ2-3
CATSYRVSTDTQYF
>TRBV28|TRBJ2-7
CASSSSGMGPLEQYF